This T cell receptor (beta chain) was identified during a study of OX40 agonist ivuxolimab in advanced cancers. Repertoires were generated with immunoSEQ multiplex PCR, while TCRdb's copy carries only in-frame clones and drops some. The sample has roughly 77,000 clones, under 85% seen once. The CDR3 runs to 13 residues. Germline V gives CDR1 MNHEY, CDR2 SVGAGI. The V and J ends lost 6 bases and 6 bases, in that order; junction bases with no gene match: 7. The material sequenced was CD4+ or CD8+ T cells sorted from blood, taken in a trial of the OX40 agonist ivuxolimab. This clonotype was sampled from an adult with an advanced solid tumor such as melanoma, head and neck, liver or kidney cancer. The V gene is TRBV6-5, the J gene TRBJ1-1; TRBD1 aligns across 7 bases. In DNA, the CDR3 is TGTGCCAGCAGGGGCTCAACAGGGGCTGAAGCTTTCTTT. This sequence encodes CASRGSTGAEAFF.